The 28 T cell receptor beta chains below all came from one sample that was sequenced in a study of blood T cell repertoires in COVID-19. TCRdb's table, derived via immunoSEQ multiplex PCR, lists solely in-frame clones and lacks some. The data contain approximately 200,000 clones, 81% of them singletons. The specimen was PBMCs or T cells enriched from blood (not recorded which). The receptors were gathered from a man between 35 and 55 years old who had recovered from COVID-19.

The genes are TRBV19 and TRBJ2-3, with D perhaps matching TRBD2 (5 bases). The CDR3 loop spans 14 amino acids. Germline V gene sequence: CDR1 LNHDA, CDR2 SQIVND (reference sequence). The V gene lost 5 bases and the J gene lost 4 bases, with 13 bases spanning the gap. The CDR3 DNA is TGTGCCAGTAGTGAACGTCGGGGAGCAGATACGCAGTATTTT. This translates into CASSERRGADTQYF.

This clone has more than one count but fewer than ten. This chain connects TRBV29-1 to TRBJ1-5, with TRBD1 matching 8 bases. The trim removed 4 bases at V and 4 bases at J, leaving 3 bases unmatched. This CDR3 comprises 13 residues. Germline loops: CDR1 SQVTM, CDR2 ANQGSEA. The CDR3 sequence: CSVAQGANQPQHF. The CDR3 region has the DNA TGCAGCGTTGCCCAGGGGGCGAATCAGCCCCAGCATTTT. The variable domain in full, completed from reference TRBV29-1 and TRBJ1-5, reads SAVISQKPSRDICQRGTSLTIQCQVDSQVTMMFWYRQQPGQSLTLIATANQGSEATYESGFVIDKFPISRPNLTFSTLTVSNMSPEDSSIYLCSVAQGANQPQHFGDGTRLSIL.

The chain combines TRBV9 with TRBJ1-4; 8 nucleotides line up with TRBD1. Germline CDR1 reads SGDLS; CDR2 reads YYNGEE. After removal of 3 bases from V and 2 bases from J, the junction contained 3 bases not matched to a gene. The CDR3 length is 15 residues. The CDR3 DNA sequence: TGTGCCAGCAGCGAGAGACAGGGGACTAATGAAAAACTGTTTTTT. It codes for CASSERQGTNEKLFF. Looking up the rest from reference TRBV9 and TRBJ1-4 gives the full variable domain: DSGVTQTPKHLITATGQRVTLRCSPRSGDLSVYWYQQSLDQGLQFLIQYYNGEERAKGNILERFSAQQFPDLHSELNLSSLELGDSALYFCASSERQGTNEKLFFGSGTQLSVL.

The chain couples TRBV3-1 (or the pseudogene TRBV3-2) to TRBJ2-1; 11 positions match TRBD2. V gave up 2 bases and J gave up 12 bases; unmatched junction bases: 12. This CDR3 comprises 16 residues. Germline V CDR1 and CDR2: LGHDT, YNNKEL (reference sequence). CDR3 nucleotide sequence: TGTGCCAGCAGCCAAAGTAGGCTAGCGGGAGGTAACGGGCAGTTCTTC. Its translation: CASSQSRLAGGNGQFF.

The V call is TRBV6-4, the J call TRBJ2-1; D perhaps matches TRBD1 (5 bases). Germline assignment: CDR1 MRHNA and CDR2 SNTAGT. This CDR3 comprises 17 residues. V lost 0 bases and J 0 bases, leaving 12 bases between the germline ends. Here the CDR3 reads CASSDSQETGSYNEQFF. CDR3 DNA sequence: TGTGCCAGCAGTGACTCACAGGAAACAGGCTCCTACAATGAGCAGTTCTTC.

The chain recombines TRBV9 with TRBJ2-3; D gene ambiguous. The CDR3 is 14 amino acids. Trimming took 0 bases from V and 0 from J, leaving 5 bases between them. Germline V gene data show CDR1 as SGDLS and CDR2 as YYNGEE. The CDR3 reads CASSVGQSTDTQYF. DNA of the CDR3: TGTGCCAGCAGCGTAGGGCAGAGCACAGATACGCAGTATTTT. The full variable domain, its missing parts supplied by reference TRBV9 and TRBJ2-3, is DSGVTQTPKHLITATGQRVTLRCSPRSGDLSVYWYQQSLDQGLQFLIQYYNGEERAKGNILERFSAQQFPDLHSELNLSSLELGDSALYFCASSVGQSTDTQYFGPGTRLTVL.

The genes are TRBV5-4 and TRBJ1-1; possibly TRBD1 for D (5 bases). V was cut by 0 bases and J by 1 base, with 10 bases left in between. Germline V gene data show CDR1 as SGHNT and CDR2 as YYREEE (reference sequence). The CDR3 contains 15 residues. This CDR3 is CASSLVGRANTEAFF. Here the CDR3 DNA reads TGTGCCAGCAGCTTGGTGGGCAGGGCGAACACTGAAGCTTTCTTT.

The chain couples TRBV27 to TRBJ1-2; possible D gene TRBD1, 5 bases. Trimming stripped 6 bases from V and 4 bases from J, with 12 bases between. The CDR3 consists of 13 residues. CDR1 is MNHEY and CDR2 is SMNVEV in the germline V gene (reference sequence). The chain's CDR3 is CASSHSGSYGYTF. The CDR3 nucleotides are TGTGCCAGCAGCCACTCAGGGTCCTATGGCTACACCTTC.

The CDR3 is CAWSTGSSGNTIYF. The CDR3 DNA follows: TGTGCCTGGAGTACGGGGTCCTCTGGAAACACCATATATTTT. The chain employs TRBV30 and TRBJ1-3; D remains unclear. V was shortened by 2 bases and J by 0 bases, with 8 bases between the two germline ends. The germline gives CDR1 GTSNPN, CDR2 SVGIG (reference sequence). This CDR3 contains 14 residues. Full variable domain (outside the CDR3, taken from reference TRBV30 and TRBJ1-3): SQTIHQWPATLVQPVGSPLSLECTVEGTSNPNLYWYRQAAGRGLQLLFYSVGIGQISSEVPQNLSASRPQDRQFILSSKKLLLSDSGFYLCAWSTGSSGNTIYFGEGSWLTVV.

The V and J genes are TRBV5-1 and TRBJ1-2; 7 bases map to TRBD1. J gave up 7 bases and V 3 bases, and 9 bases lay outside the gene matches. Germline values: CDR1 SGHRS, CDR2 YFSETQ. The CDR3 loop spans 14 amino acids. Written as DNA, the CDR3 is TGCGCCAGCAGCTCAGGGACAGCCTTCGGTGGCTACACCTTC. This codes for CASSSGTAFGGYTF.

The CDR3 protein is CASSSPAGELFF. The CDR3 nucleotides are TGTGCCAGCAGTTCCCCCGCCGGGGAGCTGTTTTTT. This chain connects TRBV6-5 to TRBJ2-2; unclear D gene. V was cut by 4 bases and J by 6 bases, with 6 bases left in between. Germline assignment: CDR1 MNHEY and CDR2 SVGAGI. This CDR3 contains 12 residues.

The chain has TRBV6-5 and TRBJ2-7, with a weak D call TRBD1 (6 bases). Trimming shortened V by 6 bases and J by 6 bases, and 18 bases separated the two germline ends. The CDR3 contains 14 residues. Germline assignment: CDR1 MNHEY and CDR2 SVGAGI. The CDR3 reads CASSTASRGGEQYF. The CDR3 coding sequence is TGTGCCAGCAGCACAGCCAGCAGGGGCGGCGAGCAGTACTTC.

The genes are TRBV7-9 and TRBJ1-4; TRBD1 matches 10 bases. The CDR3 loop spans 17 amino acids. V trimming: 5 bases; J trimming: 3 bases; junction bases outside the gene matches: 9. Germline V CDR1 and CDR2: SEHNR, FQNEAQ (reference sequence). CDR3 amino acids: CASSIGQGGLSNEKLFF. In nucleotides, the CDR3 is TGTGCCAGCAGCATAGGACAGGGGGGTCTATCTAATGAAAAACTGTTTTTT. Based on the CDR3 plus reference TRBV7-9 and TRBJ1-4, the full variable domain is DTGVSQNPRHKITKRGQNVTFRCDPISEHNRLYWYRQTLGQGPEFLTYFQNEAQLEKSRLLSDRFSAERPKGSFSTLEIQRTEQGDSAMYLCASSIGQGGLSNEKLFFGSGTQLSVL.

The V call is TRBV4-1, the J call TRBJ2-7, with D tentatively TRBD2 (7 bases). Germline V gives CDR1 MGHRA, CDR2 YSYEKL. This CDR3 has 13 residues. Between the trimmed V and J ends, which lost 4 bases and 6 bases, there was a span of 13 bases. Here the CDR3 DNA reads TGCGCCAGCAGCCCGGGCGGGGGCGCCGAGCAGTACTTC. Protein sequence: CASSPGGGAEQYF.

This chain uses TRBV4-1 with TRBJ2-7, with 11 nucleotides matching TRBD1. Germline V lookup: CDR1 MGHRA, CDR2 YSYEKL. The CDR3 is 15 residues long. V lost 1 base and J lost 3; bases outside the gene matches: 2. The CDR3 loop reads CASSQVGTGGYEQYF. The CDR3 bases are TGCGCCAGCAGCCAAGTCGGGACAGGGGGCTACGAGCAGTACTTC.

The V and J genes are TRBV5-8 and TRBJ1-1; maybe TRBD1 (5 bases). With 4 bases removed from V and 0 bases from J, the gap between germline ends came to 16 bases. This CDR3 comprises 16 residues. Germline CDR1 SGHTS, CDR2 YDEGEE. The CDR3 DNA reads TGTGCCAGCAGCCTATACCTGACAGAGTTGAACACTGAAGCTTTCTTT. Translation: CASSLYLTELNTEAFF.

The chain employs TRBV3-1 (or the pseudogene TRBV3-2) and TRBJ2-7, with D unresolved. Germline lookup yields CDR1 LGHDT and CDR2 YNNKEL (reference sequence). Trimming removed 4 bases from V and 0 bases from J, with 4 bases in between. CDR3 length: 12 amino acids. CDR3 sequence: CASSRSSYEQYF. As DNA, the CDR3 is TGTGCCAGCAGCCGGAGCTCCTACGAGCAGTACTTC.

This chain joins TRBV12-5 and TRBJ2-6; perhaps TRBD2 as D (5 bases). From germline, CDR1 is LGHNT and CDR2 FRNRAP. Trimming cost V 5 bases and J 8 bases, with 19 bases left between them. CDR3 length equals 16 residues. CDR3 coding DNA: TGTGCTAGTGGTCCATCAATTCGGACGGGGACCAACGTCCTGACTTTC. This encodes CASGPSIRTGTNVLTF.

This chain links TRBV29-1 with TRBJ2-2; D gene uncertain. V was shortened by 6 bases and J by 0 bases, with 11 bases between the two germline ends. The germline V gene has CDR1 SQVTM and CDR2 ANQGSEA. This CDR3 comprises 14 residues. The CDR3 DNA reads TGCAGCGTCGTGAAGAGTACGAACACCGGGGAGCTGTTTTTT. Translation: CSVVKSTNTGELFF.

In nucleotides, the CDR3 is TGTGCCAGCAGCTCGGATTCACCCCTCCACTTT. This translates into CASSSDSPLHF. The rearrangement links TRBV7-7 to TRBJ1-6; D is uncertain. The CDR3 runs to 11 residues. V was cut by 4 bases and J by 8 bases, with 3 bases left in between. Germline V gene data show CDR1 as SSHAT and CDR2 as FNYEAQ (reference sequence).

J is TRBJ1-2 and V is TRBV9; 9 bases agree with TRBD1. The CDR3 extends over 15 amino acids. Germline assignment: CDR1 SGDLS and CDR2 YYNGEE. V lost 3 bases and J lost 2; bases outside the gene matches: 5. The CDR3 DNA follows: TGTGCCAGCAGCGCGGAGACAGGGGGGAACTATGGCTACACCTTC. It specifies CASSAETGGNYGYTF.

The chain links TRBV5-1 to TRBJ1-6; tentatively, D is TRBD1 (6 bases). With 1 base removed from V and 8 bases from J, the gap between germline ends came to 13 bases. The length of the CDR3 is 15 residues. CDR1 is SGHRS, CDR2 YFSETQ, per germline. The CDR3: CASSLTGPMDSPLHF. CDR3 sequence (DNA): TGCGCCAGCAGCTTGACAGGGCCCATGGATTCACCCCTCCACTTT.

In this sample, this clone turned up once. V usage is TRBV23-1 and J usage is TRBJ2-2, with 9 bases aligning to TRBD1. TRBV23-1 is placed among ORFs of uncertain function. V lost 2 bases and J lost 0; bases outside the gene matches: 10. The CDR3 is 19 amino acids. CDR3 DNA sequence: TGCGCCAGCAGTCAACCGGCCGACAGGGGGTTCCCGAACACCGGGGAGCTGTTTTTT. Protein: CASSQPADRGFPNTGELFF.

The genes are TRBV5-5 and TRBJ1-4, with TRBD1 identical over 7 bases. V shed 5 bases, J shed 5 bases, and the junction held 6 bases outside the gene matches. Germline V CDR1 and CDR2: SGHKS, YYEKEE (reference sequence). This CDR3 spans 14 amino acids. This CDR3 reads CASRETGSNEKLFF. Here the CDR3 DNA reads TGTGCCAGCAGAGAGACAGGGTCGAATGAAAAACTGTTTTTT.

The chain is built from TRBV10-3 and TRBJ1-2; maybe TRBD1 (6 bases). In germline, CDR1 is ENHRY, CDR2 SYGVKD. The CDR3 extends over 16 amino acids. Trimming left V 0 bases short and J 0 bases short, with 11 bases between. The CDR3: CAISESGTTTNYGYTF. In DNA form, the CDR3 reads TGTGCCATCAGTGAGTCCGGGACAACAACTAACTATGGCTACACCTTC.

The chain carries TRBV7-9 and TRBJ1-1; 9 bases are a match to TRBD1. Per the germline V gene, CDR1 is SEHNR and CDR2 is FQNEAQ (reference sequence). V lost 3 bases and J lost 7; bases outside the gene matches: 6. The CDR3 runs 14 residues. DNA for the CDR3: TGTGCCAGCAGCTTTTCCGACAGGGGGAGTGAAGCTTTCTTT. Translated: CASSFSDRGSEAFF.

The rearrangement uses TRBV19 and TRBJ1-2; 10 bases are a match to TRBD1. CDR1 is LNHDA and CDR2 is SQIVND in the germline V gene (reference sequence). V trimming: 9 bases; J trimming: 1 base; junction bases outside the gene matches: 8. This CDR3 spans 15 amino acids. CDR3 DNA: TGTGCCAGCCAGGACAGGGGGAAAATTAACTATGGCTACACCTTC. It translates to CASQDRGKINYGYTF.

This chain links TRBV2 with TRBJ2-7, with a weak D call TRBD2 (7 bases). The CDR3 is 13 amino acids. Trimming cost V 7 bases and J 3 bases, with 13 bases left between them. The germline V gene encodes CDR1 SNHLY and CDR2 FYNNEI. CDR3 DNA sequence: TGTGCCAGCAAGGCGGGGGACATCTACGAGCAGTACTTC. Protein product: CASKAGDIYEQYF.